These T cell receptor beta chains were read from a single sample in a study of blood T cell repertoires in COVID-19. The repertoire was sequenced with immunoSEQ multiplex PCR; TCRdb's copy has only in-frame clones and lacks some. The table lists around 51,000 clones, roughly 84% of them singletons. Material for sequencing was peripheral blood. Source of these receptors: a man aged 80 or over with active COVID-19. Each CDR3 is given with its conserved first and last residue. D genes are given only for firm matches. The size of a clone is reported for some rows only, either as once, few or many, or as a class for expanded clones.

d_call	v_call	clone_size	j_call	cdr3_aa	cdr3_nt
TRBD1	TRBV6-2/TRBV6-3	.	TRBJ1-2	CASSYSGTGSPATF	TGTGCCAGCAGTTACTCGGGGACAGGGTCCCCCGCTACCTTC
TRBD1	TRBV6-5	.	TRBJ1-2	CATQGGTGITRYTF	TGTGCCACCCAGGGGGGAACAGGGATCACTCGCTACACCTTC
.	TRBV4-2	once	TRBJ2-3	CASSQASDTQYF	TGTGCCAGCAGCCAAGCCTCAGATACGCAGTATTTT
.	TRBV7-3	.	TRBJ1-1	CASGSGMNTEAFF	TGTGCCAGTGGTTCAGGGATGAACACTGAAGCTTTCTTT
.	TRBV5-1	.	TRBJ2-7	CASSPTSGQTYEQYF	TGCGCCAGCAGCCCTACGTCCGGACAGACCTACGAGCAGTACTTC
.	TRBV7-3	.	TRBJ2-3	CASSFSGKGTDTQYF	TGTGCCAGCAGCTTCAGTGGGAAGGGGACAGATACGCAGTATTTT
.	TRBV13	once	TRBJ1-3	CASSSAGLSGNTIYF	TGTGCCAGCAGCTCGGCGGGGCTCTCTGGAAACACCATATATTTT
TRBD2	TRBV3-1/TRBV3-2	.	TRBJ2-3	CASSPVTGTSGTDTQYF	TGTGCCAGCAGCCCTGTGACCGGGACTAGCGGCACAGATACGCAGTATTTT
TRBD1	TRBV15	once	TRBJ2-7	CATSRGGQGTYEQYF	TGTGCCACCAGCAGAGGTGGACAGGGCACCTACGAGCAGTACTTC
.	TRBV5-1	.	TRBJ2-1	CASSFGDLYSEQFF	TGCGCCAGCAGCTTTGGGGACTTATATAGTGAGCAGTTCTTC
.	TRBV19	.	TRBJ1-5	CASRKGHNSQPQHF	TGTGCCAGTAGAAAAGGACATAATAGTCAGCCCCAGCATTTT
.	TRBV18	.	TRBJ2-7	CASSPVTSYEQYF	TGTGCCAGCTCACCGGTGACTAGTTACGAGCAGTACTTC
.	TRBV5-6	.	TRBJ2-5	CASSLLEETQYF	TGTGCCAGCAGCTTGTTAGAAGAGACCCAGTACTTC
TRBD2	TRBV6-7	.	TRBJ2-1	CASSYPKTSESSYNEQFF	TGTGCCAGCAGTTACCCTAAAACTAGCGAGAGCTCCTACAATGAGCAGTTCTTC
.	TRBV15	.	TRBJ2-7	CATSREEGYEQYF	TGTGCCACCAGCAGAGAAGAGGGCTACGAGCAGTACTTC
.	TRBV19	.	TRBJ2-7	CASSLPHWGPWENCTCSEQYF	TGTGCCAGTAGTCTCCCCCATTGGGGCCCGTGGGAAAACTGTACATGCTCTGAGCAGTACTTC
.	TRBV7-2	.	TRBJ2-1	CASRQGGGSWYNEQFF	TGTGCCAGCAGGCAGGGAGGGGGTTCGTGGTACAATGAGCAGTTCTTC
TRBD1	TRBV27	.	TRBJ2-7	CASSLYGQVYEQYF	TGTGCCAGCAGTTTATACGGACAGGTCTACGAGCAGTACTTC
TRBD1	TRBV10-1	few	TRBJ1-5	CASSESPYLTQRGHQPQHF	TGCGCCAGCAGTGAGTCCCCTTACTTGACACAAAGGGGGCATCAGCCCCAGCATTTT
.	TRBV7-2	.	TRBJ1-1	CASSLGSGTEAFF	TGTGCCAGCAGCTTAGGCTCGGGGACTGAAGCTTTCTTT
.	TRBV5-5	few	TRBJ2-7	CASSLAGGRGGEQYF	TGTGCCAGCAGCTTGGCGGGCGGGAGAGGGGGCGAGCAGTACTTC
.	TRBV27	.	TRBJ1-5	CASSPGVGGQPQHF	TGTGCCAGCAGTCCCGGGGTGGGGGGTCAGCCCCAGCATTTT
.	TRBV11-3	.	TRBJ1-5	CASSLVRTNSNQPQHF	TGTGCCAGCAGCTTAGTGCGGACAAATAGCAATCAGCCCCAGCATTTT